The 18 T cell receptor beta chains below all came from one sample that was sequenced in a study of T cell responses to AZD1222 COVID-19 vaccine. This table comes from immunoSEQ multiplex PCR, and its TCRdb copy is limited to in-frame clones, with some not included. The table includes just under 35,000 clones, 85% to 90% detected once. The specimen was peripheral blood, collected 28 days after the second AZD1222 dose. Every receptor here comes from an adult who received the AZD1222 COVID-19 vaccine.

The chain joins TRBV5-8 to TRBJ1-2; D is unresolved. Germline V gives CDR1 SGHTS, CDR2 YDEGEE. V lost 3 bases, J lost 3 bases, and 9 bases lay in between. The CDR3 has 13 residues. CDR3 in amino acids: CASSSQRDYGYTF. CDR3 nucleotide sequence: TGTGCCAGCAGCTCGCAGCGAGACTATGGCTACACCTTC.

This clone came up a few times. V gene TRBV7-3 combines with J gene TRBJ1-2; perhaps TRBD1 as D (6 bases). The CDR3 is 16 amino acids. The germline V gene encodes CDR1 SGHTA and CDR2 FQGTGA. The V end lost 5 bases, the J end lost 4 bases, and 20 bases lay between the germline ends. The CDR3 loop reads CASSLSAGGAGYGYTF. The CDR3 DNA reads TGTGCCAGCAGCCTTTCGGCCGGGGGCGCGGGCTATGGCTACACCTTC.

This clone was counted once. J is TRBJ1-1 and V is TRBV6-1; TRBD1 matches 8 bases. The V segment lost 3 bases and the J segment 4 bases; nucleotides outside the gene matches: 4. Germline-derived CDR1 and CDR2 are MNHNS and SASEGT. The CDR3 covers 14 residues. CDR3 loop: CASSDRGPSTEAFF. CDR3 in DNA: TGTGCCAGCAGTGACAGGGGGCCGAGCACTGAAGCTTTCTTT.

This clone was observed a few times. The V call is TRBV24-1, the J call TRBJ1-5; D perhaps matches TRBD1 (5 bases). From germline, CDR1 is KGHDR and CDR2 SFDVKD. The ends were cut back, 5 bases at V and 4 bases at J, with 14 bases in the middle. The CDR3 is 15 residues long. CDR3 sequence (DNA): TGTGCCACCAGTGCGGGAGGAGGGGCAAATCAGCCCCAGCATTTT. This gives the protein CATSAGGGANQPQHF.

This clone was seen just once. For the CDR3, the DNA is TGTGCCAGCAGTGAAAGGACAGACGAAGCTTTCTTT. This codes for CASSERTDEAFF. The chain uses TRBV6-1 and TRBJ1-1; perhaps TRBD1 as D (6 bases). Per the germline V gene, CDR1 is MNHNS and CDR2 is SASEGT. This CDR3 region has 12 residues. The V and J ends lost 2 bases and 8 bases respectively, with 9 bases between them.

CDR3 sequence: CASKITPGPGYEQYF. The CDR3 DNA reads as TGTGCCAGCAAAATAACTCCAGGTCCGGGCTACGAGCAGTACTTC. The rearrangement joins TRBV5-4 to TRBJ2-7, with D unclear. Trimming took 6 bases from V and 3 from J, leaving 19 bases between them. Germline V lookup: CDR1 SGHNT, CDR2 YYREEE (reference sequence). The CDR3 totals 15 residues.

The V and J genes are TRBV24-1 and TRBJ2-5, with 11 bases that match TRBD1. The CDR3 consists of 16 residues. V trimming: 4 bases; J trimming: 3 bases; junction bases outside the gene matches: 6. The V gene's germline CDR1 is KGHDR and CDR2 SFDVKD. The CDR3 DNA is TGTGCCACCAGTGACCTCGGACAGGGGGCCGAAGAGACCCAGTACTTC. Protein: CATSDLGQGAEETQYF.

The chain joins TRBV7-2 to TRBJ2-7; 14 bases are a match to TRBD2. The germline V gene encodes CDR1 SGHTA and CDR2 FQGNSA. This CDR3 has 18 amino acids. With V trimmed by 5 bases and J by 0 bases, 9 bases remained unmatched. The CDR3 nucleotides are TGTGCCAGCAGCCTCAGACTAGCGGGAGGGCCGAGCTCCTACGAGCAGTACTTC. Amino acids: CASSLRLAGGPSSYEQYF. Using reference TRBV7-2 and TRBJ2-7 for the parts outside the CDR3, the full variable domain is GAGVSQSPSNKVTEKGKDVELRCDPISGHTALYWYRQSLGQGLEFLIYFQGNSAPDKSGLPSDRFSAERTGGSVSTLTIQRTQQEDSAVYLCASSLRLAGGPSSYEQYFGPGTRLTVT.

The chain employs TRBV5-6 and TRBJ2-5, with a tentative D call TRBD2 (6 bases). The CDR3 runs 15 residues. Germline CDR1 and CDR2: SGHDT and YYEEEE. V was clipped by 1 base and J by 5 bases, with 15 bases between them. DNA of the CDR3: TGTGCCAGCAGCTTGACCCTTGGCGGGACGGAGACCCAGTACTTC. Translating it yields CASSLTLGGTETQYF.

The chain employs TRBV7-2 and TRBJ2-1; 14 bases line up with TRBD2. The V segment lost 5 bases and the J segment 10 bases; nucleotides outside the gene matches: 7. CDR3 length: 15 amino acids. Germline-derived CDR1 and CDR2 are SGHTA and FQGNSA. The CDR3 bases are TGTGCCAGCAGCGCCTCCGGGACTAGCGGGAGCGAGCAGTTCTTC. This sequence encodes CASSASGTSGSEQFF.

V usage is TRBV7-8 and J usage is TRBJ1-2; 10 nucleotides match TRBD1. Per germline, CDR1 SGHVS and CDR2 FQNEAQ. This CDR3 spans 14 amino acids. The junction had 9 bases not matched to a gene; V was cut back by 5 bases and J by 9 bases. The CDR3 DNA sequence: TGTGCCAGCAGCCCCCCGGGACAGGGGTTTAGCTACACCTTC. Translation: CASSPPGQGFSYTF.

This CDR3 reads CASSIGDLANYGYTF. The DNA of the CDR3 is TGTGCCAGTAGTATAGGTGACCTAGCTAACTATGGCTACACCTTC. The genes are TRBV19 and TRBJ1-2; D ambiguous. Trimming took off 1 base at V and 0 bases at J, with 9 bases between the two ends. The CDR3 has 15 amino acids. Germline V gives CDR1 LNHDA, CDR2 SQIVND (reference sequence). Using reference TRBV19 and TRBJ1-2 for the parts outside the CDR3, the full variable domain is DGGITQSPKYLFRKEGQNVTLSCEQNLNHDAMYWYRQDPGQGLRLIYYSQIVNDFQKGDIAEGYSVSREKKESFPLTVTSAQKNPTAFYLCASSIGDLANYGYTFGSGTRLTVV.

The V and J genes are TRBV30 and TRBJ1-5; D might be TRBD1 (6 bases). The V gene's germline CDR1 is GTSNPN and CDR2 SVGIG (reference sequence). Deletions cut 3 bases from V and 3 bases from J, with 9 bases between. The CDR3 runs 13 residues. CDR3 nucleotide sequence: TGTGCCTGGAGGGACAGCTTCAATCAGCCCCAGCATTTT. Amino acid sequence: CAWRDSFNQPQHF.

The CDR3 protein is CASSLSGGDTEAFF. CDR3 nucleotide sequence: TGTGCCAGCAGCTTATCCGGAGGGGACACTGAAGCTTTCTTT. The V call is TRBV7-9, the J call TRBJ1-1, with a tentative D call TRBD1 (5 bases). This CDR3 is 14 amino acids long. V was pared by 2 bases and J by 3 bases, with 10 bases between. Germline-derived CDR1 and CDR2 are SEHNR and FQNEAQ (reference sequence).

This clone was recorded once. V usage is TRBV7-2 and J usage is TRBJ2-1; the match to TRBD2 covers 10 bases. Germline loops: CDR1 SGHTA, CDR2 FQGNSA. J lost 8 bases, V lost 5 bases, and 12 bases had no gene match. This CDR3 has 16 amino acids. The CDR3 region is CASSPSAGGSMDEQFF. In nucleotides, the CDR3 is TGTGCCAGCAGCCCTTCAGCGGGGGGGAGCATGGATGAGCAGTTCTTC.

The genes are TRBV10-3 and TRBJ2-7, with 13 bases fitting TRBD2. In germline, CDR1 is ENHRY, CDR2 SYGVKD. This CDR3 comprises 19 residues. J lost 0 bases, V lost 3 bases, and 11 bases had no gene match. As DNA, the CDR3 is TGTGCCATCAGTGATTGGACAACCGGGACTAGCGGGACCTCCTACGAGCAGTACTTC. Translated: CAISDWTTGTSGTSYEQYF.

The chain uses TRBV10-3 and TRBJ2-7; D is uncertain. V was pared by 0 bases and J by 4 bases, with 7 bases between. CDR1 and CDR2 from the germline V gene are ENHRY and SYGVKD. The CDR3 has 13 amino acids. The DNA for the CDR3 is TGTGCCATCAGTGAGTCAGGGCGATACGAGCAGTACTTC. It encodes CAISESGRYEQYF.

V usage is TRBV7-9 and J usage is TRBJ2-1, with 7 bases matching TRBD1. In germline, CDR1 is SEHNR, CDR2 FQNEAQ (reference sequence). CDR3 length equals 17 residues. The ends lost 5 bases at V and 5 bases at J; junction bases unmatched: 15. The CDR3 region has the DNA TGTGCCAGCAGCCAACCCAATGGACAGGCACCGAACAATGAGCAGTTCTTC. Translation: CASSQPNGQAPNNEQFF.